This T cell receptor (beta chain) was observed in a study of immune cell composition in non-small cell lung cancer. Study-wide findings and caveats: Squamous lung tumours showed higher top 10 clone scores and clonality than adenocarcinomas.

The repertoire was sequenced with immunoSEQ multiplex PCR; TCRdb's copy has only in-frame clones and lacks some. The data contain around 11,000 clones, around 65% of them singletons. Trimming pared 2 bases from V and 4 bases from J, leaving 11 bases between. This CDR3 is built from 15 residues. The V gene's germline CDR1 is SEHNR and CDR2 FQNEAQ (reference sequence). This clone has just one count. The antigen remains undetermined. The sequence was collected from a human donor with non-small cell lung cancer. Sequenced input: lung tumor tissue. This sequence joins TRBV7-9 and TRBJ2-2, with unresolved D. CDR3 region: CASSLRSAGTGELFF. In DNA, the CDR3 is TGTGCCAGCAGCTTAAGGTCGGCAGGCACCGGGGAGCTGTTTTTT.